This T cell receptor (beta chain) was profiled in a study of T-cell reconstitution after alpha-beta-depleted transplantation in children. During its preparation, the TCRbeta library received unique molecular identifiers. TCRdb reprocessed the PCR reads with MiXCR, giving one entry per CDR3 protein. The sample records about 610,000 distinct CDR3 sequences, more than 9% being singletons. This CDR3 contains 17 residues. V shed 3 bases, J shed 0 bases, and the junction held 11 bases outside the gene matches. Germline-derived CDR1 and CDR2 are DFQATT and SNEGSKA (reference sequence). The sample here was PBMCs from the stem cell graft donor, taken from the stem cell graft. V gene TRBV20-1 combines with J gene TRBJ1-3, with TRBD1 matching 7 bases. This receptor was taken from a human donor who donated a stem cell graft to a child with acute myeloid leukemia. CDR3 in DNA: TGCAGTGCTAGTGGACAGGCGGGGACTAGCTCTGGAAACACCATATATTTT. Amino acids: CSASGQAGTSSGNTIYF.